This is a list of T cell receptor beta chains from one sample in a study of cytomegalovirus exposure and HLA in healthy donors. Measured with immunoSEQ multiplex PCR; TCRdb has only the in-frame clones, and not every one. The sample contains around 99,000 clones, over 80% of which appear only once. What was sequenced was PBMCs. These receptors came from a man younger than 40 in good health and CMV-seropositive. CDR3s include the opening cysteine and the closing phenylalanine or tryptophan. Each record gives: V gene, clone size, J gene, D gene, CDR3 protein, CDR3 DNA. The D gene is left open where the match is weak. A row's size may be missing; if present it is once, few, many or a size class.

TRBV7-8,-,TRBJ1-1,TRBD1,CASSFGTGVNSEAFF,TGTGCCAGCAGCTTCGGAACAGGGGTGAATTCTGAAGCTTTCTTT
TRBV2,-,TRBJ1-5,TRBD1,CASREGTGMVSNQPQHF,TGTGCCAGCAGGGAGGGGACAGGGATGGTCAGCAATCAGCCCCAGCATTTT
TRBV29-1,once,TRBJ1-2,TRBD1,CSVNRGVEGYTF,TGCAGCGTTAACAGGGGAGTGGAAGGCTACACCTTC
TRBV6-5,-,TRBJ1-1,-,CASSYSNFAGLKAFF,TGTGCCAGCAGTTACTCCAATTTCGCAGGGCTAAAGGCTTTCTTT
TRBV13,once,TRBJ1-4,-,CASTGGGWSEKLFF,TGTGCCAGCACGGGGGGCGGGTGGAGTGAAAAACTGTTTTTT
TRBV5-4,few,TRBJ1-3,TRBD1,CASSPGTGINTIYF,TGTGCCAGCAGCCCCGGGACAGGGATCAACACCATATATTTT
TRBV6-4,few,TRBJ2-3,TRBD2,CASSDTSGGADTQYF,TGTGCCAGCAGTGACACTAGCGGGGGGGCAGATACGCAGTATTTT
TRBV27,-,TRBJ1-1,-,CASSLRLGDTEASF,TGTGCCAGCAGTTTACGCCTGGGGGACACTGAAGCTTCCTTT
TRBV7-9,-,TRBJ1-3,TRBD1,CASSLPTGGNTIYF,TGTGCCAGCAGCTTACCGACAGGGGGAAACACCATATATTTT
TRBV11-2,-,TRBJ2-7,TRBD1,CASSRTGTYEQYF,TGTGCCAGCAGCCGGACAGGCACCTACGAGCAGTACTTC
TRBV6-5,-,TRBJ1-2,TRBD1,CASSYRGQGDDYGYTF,TGTGCCAGCAGTTACCGGGGACAGGGAGATGACTATGGCTACACCTTC
TRBV9,once,TRBJ1-3,-,CASSVTVSSSGNTIYF,TGTGCCAGCAGCGTAACAGTCTCAAGCTCTGGAAACACCATATATTTT
TRBV19,-,TRBJ1-5,TRBD1,CASSITGGYQPQHF,TGTGCCAGTAGTATCACAGGGGGCTATCAGCCCCAGCATTTT
TRBV4-2,-,TRBJ1-3,-,CASSQDRGWGNTIYF,TGTGCCAGCAGCCAAGATAGAGGATGGGGAAACACCATATATTTT
TRBV11-3,once,TRBJ1-5,-,CASSRAGRPGNQPQHF,TGTGCCAGCAGCCGGGCAGGGCGACCCGGCAATCAGCCCCAGCATTTT
TRBV6-4,-,TRBJ1-3,-,CASSLNRNSGNTIYF,TGTGCCAGCAGTCTCAACAGAAACTCTGGAAACACCATATATTTT
TRBV2,-,TRBJ2-1,TRBD1,CASSEAPTGANEQFF,TGTGCCAGCAGTGAAGCGCCAACAGGGGCGAATGAGCAGTTCTTC
TRBV9,-,TRBJ1-6,-,CASRTAFPNSPLHF,TGTGCCAGTCGGACAGCCTTCCCGAATTCACCCCTCCACTTT
TRBV12-2,-,TRBJ2-7,-,CASRSMTSGSSSYEQYF,TGTGCAAGTCGCTCAATGACTAGCGGGAGTAGCTCCTACGAGCAGTACTTC
TRBV4-2,-,TRBJ2-7,-,CASSSSTGVYEQYF,TGTGCCAGCAGCTCAAGTACGGGGGTCTACGAGCAGTACTTC
TRBV29-1,few,TRBJ1-2,-,CSVPGTNYGYTF,TGCAGCGTTCCCGGGACTAACTATGGCTACACCTTC
TRBV6-6,-,TRBJ1-2,-,CASSSNNVNYGYTF,TGTGCCAGCAGTTCCAACAATGTTAACTATGGCTACACCTTC
TRBV6-1,-,TRBJ1-2,TRBD1,CASRKGQGANYGYTF,TGTGCCAGCAGGAAAGGACAGGGAGCAAACTATGGCTACACCTTC
TRBV19,-,TRBJ2-6,TRBD1,CASSIGDRIYYSGANGLTF,TGTGCCAGTAGTATAGGGGACAGAATTTACTACTCTGGGGCCAACGGCCTGACTTTC
TRBV5-5,-,TRBJ1-5,-,CASSLTDNQPQHF,TGTGCCAGCAGCTTGACAGACAATCAGCCCCAGCATTTT
TRBV10-2,-,TRBJ1-6,-,CASSETENSPLHF,TGCGCCAGCAGTGAGACAGAAAATTCACCCCTCCACTTT
TRBV6-5,-,TRBJ1-1,TRBD1,CASSSGTGDTEAFF,TGTGCCAGCAGTTCCGGGACAGGAGACACTGAAGCTTTCTTT
TRBV7-3,-,TRBJ2-2,-,CASSLEAGELFF,TGTGCCAGCAGCTTAGAGGCCGGGGAGCTGTTTTTT
TRBV7-9,-,TRBJ1-4,-,CASSPQDSQNEKLFF,TGTGCCAGCAGCCCTCAGGACAGCCAGAATGAAAAACTGTTTTTT
TRBV7-9,-,TRBJ2-2,TRBD2,CARVERGIDTGELFF,TGTGCCAGGGTAGAGCGGGGGATCGACACCGGGGAGCTGTTTTTT
TRBV5-1,-,TRBJ1-1,-,CASSLGAWNTEAFF,TGCGCCAGCAGCCTTGGGGCTTGGAACACTGAAGCTTTCTTT
TRBV29-1,once,TRBJ2-7,TRBD1,CSVGRGSHEQYF,TGCAGCGTTGGCAGGGGGTCCCACGAGCAGTACTTC
TRBV28,-,TRBJ1-6,TRBD1,CASGRGQRNSPLHF,TGTGCCAGCGGTAGGGGACAGAGGAATTCACCCCTCCACTTT
TRBV6-1,-,TRBJ2-7,TRBD1,CASSARGGQGDNEQYF,TGTGCCAGCAGTGCGCGTGGGGGACAGGGAGACAACGAGCAGTACTTC
TRBV10-1,-,TRBJ2-3,-,CASSLSTDTQYF,TGCGCCAGCAGCCTCAGCACAGATACGCAGTATTTT
TRBV2,-,TRBJ1-2,-,CASSVTDYGYTF,TGTGCCAGCAGTGTGACAGACTATGGCTACACCTTC